This T cell receptor beta chain was observed in a study of cytomegalovirus exposure and HLA in healthy donors. Study as a whole: The approximately 110 validation repertoires, a later analysis reported, used the same platform as the 600 to 700 first-cohort repertoires.

The CDR3 loop spans 12 amino acids. The V end lost 4 bases, the J end lost 16 bases, and 17 bases lay between the germline ends. Looked up from germline, CDR1 is LNHDA and CDR2 is SQIVND (reference sequence). Profiled with immunoSEQ multiplex PCR; TCRdb holds only in-frame clones, not every one. The data contain under 150,000 clones, roughly 90% of them seen just once; the ten biggest clones take up about 6.9%. The J gene is TRBJ2-1, the V gene TRBV19, with a tentative D call TRBD2 (6 bases). The receptor was derived from a woman aged 18-29 years in good health and CMV-seropositive. The sequencing input was PBMCs. The CDR3 coding sequence is TGTGCCAGTAGTACGGTCGACGGGGGTCCATTCTTC. Encoded protein: CASSTVDGGPFF.